Listed below are T cell receptor beta chains from one sample, sequenced in a study of T cell responses to AZD1222 COVID-19 vaccine. TCRdb's table, derived via immunoSEQ multiplex PCR, lists solely in-frame clones and lacks some. The table has over 130,000 clones, 90% to 95% seen once. The sequences come from peripheral blood, collected on day 0 of AZD1222 vaccination. These receptors came from an adult in good health. Each CDR3 is given with its conserved first and last residue. The D gene is left open where the match is weak. Size is omitted from some rows. Given values are once, few, many or a class for expanded clones.

abundance	v_gene	d_gene	j_gene	CDR3nt	CDR3aa
-	TRBV5-5	TRBD1	TRBJ1-2	TGTGCCAGCAGCCCCGGGACAGCCATTCCCTATGGCTACACCTTC	CASSPGTAIPYGYTF
-	TRBV11-2	-	TRBJ1-5	TGTGCCAGCAGCGCTGGACAGTTTAGCAATCAGCCCCAGCATTTT	CASSAGQFSNQPQHF
-	TRBV6-2/TRBV6-3	-	TRBJ2-7	TGTGCCAGCAGTTACTCGGCGTGGTACGGTAACGAGCAGTACTTC	CASSYSAWYGNEQYF
-	TRBV7-9	-	TRBJ1-1	TGTGCCAGCAGCCCCAGAATTCTGAACACTGAAGCTTTCTTT	CASSPRILNTEAFF
-	TRBV7-2	-	TRBJ2-7	TGTGCCAGCAGCCGGCAGGCCGAATTAGGGGAGCAGTACTTC	CASSRQAELGEQYF
-	TRBV2	TRBD1	TRBJ2-7	TGTGCCAGCAGTGGGGACAGGGGCGAGCAGTACTTC	CASSGDRGEQYF
-	TRBV30	-	TRBJ1-2	TGTGCCTGGAGTGTAGCAGGGGTTAACTATGGCTACACCTTC	CAWSVAGVNYGYTF
-	TRBV12-3/TRBV12-4	-	TRBJ1-2	TGTGCCAGCAGTTTCGGGGGTTGGGACTACACCTTC	CASSFGGWDYTF
-	TRBV12-3/TRBV12-4	-	TRBJ1-5	TGTGCCAGCAGTGGGATGCGGCAGCCCCAGCATTTT	CASSGMRQPQHF
-	TRBV27	-	TRBJ2-7	TGTGCCAGCAGAGCTTCCCGGGACTACGAGCAGTACTTC	CASRASRDYEQYF
-	TRBV6-2/TRBV6-3	TRBD1	TRBJ2-3	TGTGCCAGCAGTCGAGACAGGGGCGGTTTGTATTTT	CASSRDRGGLYF
-	TRBV3-1/TRBV3-2	TRBD1	TRBJ1-4	TGTGCCAGCAGCGGGGGACTGGGGACAGATGAAAAACTGTTTTTT	CASSGGLGTDEKLFF
-	TRBV30	-	TRBJ1-3	TGTGCCTGGAGTGTGATCAGGGGTGGTGGAAACACCATATATTTT	CAWSVIRGGGNTIYF
-	TRBV28	TRBD1	TRBJ2-7	TGTGCCAGCAGTTTTTACAGGGGGAATTACGAGCAGTACTTC	CASSFYRGNYEQYF
-	TRBV3-1/TRBV3-2	-	TRBJ1-6	TGTGCCAGCAGCCAAGGCGATTCACCCCTCCACTTT	CASSQGDSPLHF
-	TRBV19	TRBD1	TRBJ1-6	TGTGCCAGTAGTATTTTTACAGGGGAGGATTCACCCCTCCACTTT	CASSIFTGEDSPLHF
-	TRBV9	TRBD2	TRBJ2-5	TGTGCCAGCAGCGTGGGACTACAAGAGACCCAGTACTTC	CASSVGLQETQYF
-	TRBV9	TRBD1	TRBJ2-1	TGTGCCAGCAGCGTAGAAGGACAGGGGGCTTTGAATGAGCAGTTCTTC	CASSVEGQGALNEQFF
-	TRBV15	-	TRBJ2-2	TGTGCCACCAGCAGAGATACAGGGACGAACACCGGGGAGCTGTTTTTT	CATSRDTGTNTGELFF
-	TRBV6-6	-	TRBJ2-3	TGTGCCAGCAAAGATGAGGATACGCAGTATTTT	CASKDEDTQYF
-	TRBV9	-	TRBJ1-1	TGTGCCAGCAGCGTAATGTGGGGCACTGAAGCTTTCTTT	CASSVMWGTEAFF
-	TRBV9	TRBD1	TRBJ1-1	TGTGCCAGCAGCGTATACGGGACAGGGACGAACACTGAAGCTTTCTTT	CASSVYGTGTNTEAFF
-	TRBV5-1	-	TRBJ2-5	TGCGCCAGCAGCTTGGGGGGGACCCGAGAAGAGACCCAGTACTTC	CASSLGGTREETQYF
-	TRBV3-1/TRBV3-2	-	TRBJ1-1	TGTGCCAGCAGCCAAGAGGGGAGCACGACTGAAGCTTTCTTT	CASSQEGSTTEAFF
-	TRBV5-6	-	TRBJ1-2	TGTGCCAGCAGCTTGGTGGGGGTCGATGGCTACACCTTC	CASSLVGVDGYTF
-	TRBV19	-	TRBJ2-2	TGTGCCAGTAGTATAGACAGGGCCTACACCGGGGAGCTGTTTTTT	CASSIDRAYTGELFF
few	TRBV15	TRBD1	TRBJ1-2	TGTGCCACCAGCAGAGGTGGGAACAGGGGCAACTATGGCTACACCTTC	CATSRGGNRGNYGYTF
-	TRBV28	-	TRBJ1-3	TGTGCCAGCAGTTCATATGACTCTGGAAACACCATATATTTT	CASSSYDSGNTIYF
-	TRBV10-3	-	TRBJ1-1	TGTGCCATCACGAACAGAGCGGGCGAAGCTTTCTTT	CAITNRAGEAFF
-	TRBV30	-	TRBJ2-7	TGTGCCTGGAGCCCGTCTAGAAATTACGAGCAGTACTTC	CAWSPSRNYEQYF
-	TRBV13	TRBD2	TRBJ2-7	TGTGCCAGCAGCCCCAGGAGCGGGGGAAGCTCCTACGAGCAGTACTTC	CASSPRSGGSSYEQYF
-	TRBV11-3	TRBD1	TRBJ2-3	TGTGCCAGCAGCATGAGGACAGGGGCAGACTCCACAGATACGCAGTATTTT	CASSMRTGADSTDTQYF
-	TRBV10-1	TRBD1	TRBJ1-4	TGCGCCAGCAGCCCGACAGGGGATGAAAAACTGTTTTTT	CASSPTGDEKLFF
-	TRBV5-1	-	TRBJ1-4	TGCGCCAGCAGCTTGTGGCAGGGCCATGAAAAACTGTTTTTT	CASSLWQGHEKLFF
-	TRBV9	TRBD2	TRBJ2-1	TGTGCCAGCAGCACAAGCGGGACTCCCTTAAACAATGAGCAGTTCTTC	CASSTSGTPLNNEQFF
-	TRBV11-2	TRBD2	TRBJ2-7	TGTGCCAGCAGTCTGGGCGGGGGACCCTACGAGCAGTACTTC	CASSLGGGPYEQYF
-	TRBV7-9	-	TRBJ1-5	TGTGCCAGCAGTCGCGAACAGGATCAGCCCCAGCATTTT	CASSREQDQPQHF
once	TRBV27	TRBD1	TRBJ1-1	TGTGCCAGCAGTACGGACAGGGAGGCTTTCTTT	CASSTDREAFF
-	TRBV5-6	-	TRBJ2-7	TGTGCCAGCAGCAAGATGTCAGTGAACTACGAGCAGTACTTC	CASSKMSVNYEQYF
-	TRBV6-4	TRBD2	TRBJ2-7	TGTGCCAGCAGTGGGCTAGCGGGAGGCGAGCAGTACTTC	CASSGLAGGEQYF
once	TRBV10-3	-	TRBJ2-7	TGTGCCAGCAGGACCGGGAGATACGAGCAGTACTTC	CASRTGRYEQYF
-	TRBV9	-	TRBJ1-2	TGTGCCAGCAGCCCACCCGGTCGGGGGAGTCTTGGCTACACCTTC	CASSPPGRGSLGYTF
-	TRBV7-8	TRBD1	TRBJ2-3	TGTGCCAGCAGCCCTTTTAGGGGGCTTATTAGCACAGATACGCAGTATTTT	CASSPFRGLISTDTQYF
-	TRBV30	-	TRBJ1-2	TGTGCCTGGAGTGTGCACCAGACTTCTGGCTACACCTTC	CAWSVHQTSGYTF
-	TRBV15	-	TRBJ1-5	TGTGCCACCAGCAGAAGGCCTGCCAGGGAGAGCAATCAGCCCCAGCATTTT	CATSRRPARESNQPQHF
-	TRBV28	-	TRBJ1-1	TGTGCCAGCAGAGGAGGACAGATACTGAACACTGAAGCTTTCTTT	CASRGGQILNTEAFF
few	TRBV12-3/TRBV12-4	-	TRBJ2-5	TGTGCCAGCAGTTTGGGACTCAAAGGGAACCAGTACTTC	CASSLGLKGNQYF
-	TRBV7-6	-	TRBJ2-7	TGTGCCAGCAGCTTAGAGGGGGGGCGCAACTACGAGCAGTACTTC	CASSLEGGRNYEQYF
-	TRBV7-6	-	TRBJ1-3	TGTGCCAGCAGCACTCGGGTCGCAGGGGTTTTTTCTGGAAACACCATATATTTT	CASSTRVAGVFSGNTIYF
-	TRBV18	-	TRBJ2-2	TGTGCCAGCTCAGGCTTAGACCCCGGGGAGCTGTTTTTT	CASSGLDPGELFF
once	TRBV7-2	TRBD1	TRBJ1-1	TGTGCCAGCAGCTTAATAAGAGGGGGCCTCGAAGCTTTCTTT	CASSLIRGGLEAFF
-	TRBV27	-	TRBJ2-1	TGTGCCAGCAGTTCATTTCCTACCGGGCAGTACAATGAGCAGTTCTTC	CASSSFPTGQYNEQFF
-	TRBV21-1	-	TRBJ2-4	TGTGCCAGCAGCAAAAGCGGGGGCAGCCAGTACTTC	CASSKSGGSQYF
-	TRBV13	-	TRBJ2-1	TGTGCCAGCAGCAGCCGCCGGACCTGGGACAATGAGCAGTTCTTC	CASSSRRTWDNEQFF
-	TRBV29-1	TRBD2	TRBJ2-3	TGCAGCGGAAAGGGAGGGCCCGGCACAGATACGCAGTATTTT	CSGKGGPGTDTQYF
-	TRBV4-2	TRBD2	TRBJ2-5	TGTGCCAGCAGCCAAGTGGGCGGGTTAGCGGGGGGCCTCCAAGAGACCCAGTACTTC	CASSQVGGLAGGLQETQYF
-	TRBV18	-	TRBJ1-1	TGTGCCAGCTCACCTCGAGGGGTAGGATCGGGAACTGAAGCTTTCTTT	CASSPRGVGSGTEAFF
-	TRBV6-1	-	TRBJ1-5	TGTGCCAGCAGTGAAGGCCGTCATCAGCCCCAGCATTTT	CASSEGRHQPQHF
-	TRBV5-1	TRBD1	TRBJ2-7	TGCGCCAGCAGCTTGGAGACACAGGGGGACGAGCAGTACTTC	CASSLETQGDEQYF